This T cell receptor beta chain was recorded in a study of regulatory T cells in long-lasting Graves disease. Across the study: The term persistent Graves' disease signified upward of 5 years on antithyroid drugs with positive TSH receptor antibodies.

Construction of the TCR beta libraries employed iRepertoire HTBI primers in conjunction with Arm-PCR of CDR3 regions. TCRdb fed the multiplex PCR reads into MiXCR, producing one record per CDR3 protein. The profile shows approximately 380,000 distinct CDR3 sequences, around 20% of them singletons. This clonotype was counted at least ten times. Antigen unknown. The ends were cut back, 0 bases at V and 9 bases at J, with 15 bases in the middle. The CDR3 totals 15 residues. The germline V gene has CDR1 SNHLY and CDR2 FYNNEI. Time point here: persistent/refractory GD, antithyroid drugs over 5 years with positive TRAb. Preparation of the TCR library used RNA extracted from PBMCs. Regarding the study as a whole: Since the sample size was small, accuracy may have been reduced. Whereas 966 public clonotypes were shared by new patients, persistent patients shared more, at roughly 2,500. The TCR repertoire of persistent Graves' patients was less diverse than that of newly diagnosed ones.

Material: peripheral blood mononuclear cells (PBMCs), obtained when the disease was refractory, from a patient treated with antithyroid drugs. The source is a female donor with Graves disease. The J gene is TRBJ2-1, the V gene TRBV2; perhaps TRBD2 as D (6 bases). CDR3: CASSEALRMTSEQFF. CDR3 DNA sequence: TGTGCCAGCAGTGAAGCGTTGCGGATGACTAGTGAGCAGTTCTTC.